The T cell receptor beta chain described here comes from a study of cytomegalovirus exposure and HLA in healthy donors. Study results and caveats: Presence/absence analyses assumed roughly uniform sequencing depth across donors, which may not hold.

For this clone: The antigen remains unidentified.

Researchers ran the PCR with 60 Vbeta and 13 Jbeta primers. Sequencing was performed with immunoSEQ multiplex PCR; in TCRdb, only in-frame clones are kept and a portion is missing. The sample records over 150,000 clones, more than 75% being singletons. This receptor was taken from a man between 25 and 39 years old in good health and CMV-seropositive. Sample: PBMCs.

The CDR3 DNA sequence: TGTGCCAGCAGTGAAAGGGGGACTGAAAAACTGTTTTTT. It is translated as CASSERGTEKLFF. The gene calls are TRBV6-1 and TRBJ1-4, with D perhaps TRBD1 (6 bases). This CDR3 has 13 amino acids. Trimming removed 2 bases from V and 7 bases from J, with 8 bases in between. Germline V CDR1 and CDR2: MNHNS, SASEGT.